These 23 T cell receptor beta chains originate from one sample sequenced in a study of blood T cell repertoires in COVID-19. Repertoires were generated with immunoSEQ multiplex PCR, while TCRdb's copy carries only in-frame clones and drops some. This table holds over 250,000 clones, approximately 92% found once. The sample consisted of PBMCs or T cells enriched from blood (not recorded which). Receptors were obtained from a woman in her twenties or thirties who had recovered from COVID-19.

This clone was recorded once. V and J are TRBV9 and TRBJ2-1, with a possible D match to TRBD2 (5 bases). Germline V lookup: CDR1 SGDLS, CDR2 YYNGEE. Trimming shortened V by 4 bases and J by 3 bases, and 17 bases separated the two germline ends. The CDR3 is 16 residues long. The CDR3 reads CASSHRIALDYNEQFF. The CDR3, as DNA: TGTGCCAGCAGCCACAGAATAGCGCTTGACTACAATGAGCAGTTCTTC.

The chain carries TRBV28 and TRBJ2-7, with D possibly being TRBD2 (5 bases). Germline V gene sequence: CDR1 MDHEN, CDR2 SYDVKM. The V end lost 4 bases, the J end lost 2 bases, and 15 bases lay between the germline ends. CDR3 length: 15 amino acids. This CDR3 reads CASSWPSAGAYEQYF. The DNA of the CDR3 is TGTGCCAGCAGTTGGCCCTCGGCGGGTGCCTACGAGCAGTACTTC.

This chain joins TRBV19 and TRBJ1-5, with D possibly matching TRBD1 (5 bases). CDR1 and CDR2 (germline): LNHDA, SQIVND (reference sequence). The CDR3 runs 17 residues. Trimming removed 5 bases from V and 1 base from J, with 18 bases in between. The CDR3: CASSRATDSFSNQPQHF. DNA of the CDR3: TGTGCCAGTAGTCGCGCGACAGACTCCTTCAGCAATCAGCCCCAGCATTTT. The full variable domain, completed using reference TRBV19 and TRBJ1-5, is DGGITQSPKYLFRKEGQNVTLSCEQNLNHDAMYWYRQDPGQGLRLIYYSQIVNDFQKGDIAEGYSVSREKKESFPLTVTSAQKNPTAFYLCASSRATDSFSNQPQHFGDGTRLSIL.

CDR3 protein: CASSPQGLSSYEQYF. In DNA, the CDR3 is TGCGCCAGCAGCCCCCAGGGTCTTAGCTCCTACGAGCAGTACTTC. V is TRBV4-3 and J is TRBJ2-7; possibly TRBD1 for D (5 bases). The germline V and J ends were trimmed by 4 bases and 0 bases, with 13 bases remaining between them. The germline V gene has CDR1 LGHNA and CDR2 YSLEER. The CDR3 is 15 residues long.

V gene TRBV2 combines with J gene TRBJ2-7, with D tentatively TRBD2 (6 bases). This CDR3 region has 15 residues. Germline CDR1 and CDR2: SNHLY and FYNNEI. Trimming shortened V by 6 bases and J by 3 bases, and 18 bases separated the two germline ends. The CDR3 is CASSEYLGRFYEQYF. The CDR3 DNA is TGTGCCAGCAGCGAGTATCTAGGGAGGTTCTACGAGCAGTACTTC.

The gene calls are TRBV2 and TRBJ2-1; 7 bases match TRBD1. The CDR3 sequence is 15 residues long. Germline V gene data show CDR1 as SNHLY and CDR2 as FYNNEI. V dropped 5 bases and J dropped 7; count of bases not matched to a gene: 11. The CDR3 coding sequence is TGTGCCAGCAGTCCAGGGGGTCCTCTACAGAATGAGCAGTTCTTC. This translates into CASSPGGPLQNEQFF.

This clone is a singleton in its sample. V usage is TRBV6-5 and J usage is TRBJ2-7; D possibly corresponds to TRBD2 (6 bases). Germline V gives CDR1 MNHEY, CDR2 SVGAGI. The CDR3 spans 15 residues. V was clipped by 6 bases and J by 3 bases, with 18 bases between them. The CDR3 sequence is CASRPRRGRFYEQYF. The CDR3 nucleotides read TGTGCCAGCAGACCCCGGCGGGGAAGATTCTACGAGCAGTACTTC.

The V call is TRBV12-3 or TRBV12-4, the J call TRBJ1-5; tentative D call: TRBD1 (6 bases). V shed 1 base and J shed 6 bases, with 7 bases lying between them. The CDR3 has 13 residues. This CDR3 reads CASSLVRGQPQHF. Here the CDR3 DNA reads TGTGCCAGCAGTTTAGTCAGGGGTCAGCCCCAGCATTTT.

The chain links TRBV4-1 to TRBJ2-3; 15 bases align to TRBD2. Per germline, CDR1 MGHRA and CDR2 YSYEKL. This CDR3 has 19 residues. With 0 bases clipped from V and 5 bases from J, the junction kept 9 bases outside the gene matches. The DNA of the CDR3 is TGCGCCAGCAGCCAAGACAGGACTAGCGGGAGGGCCCGGGAAGATACGCAGTATTTT. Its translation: CASSQDRTSGRAREDTQYF.

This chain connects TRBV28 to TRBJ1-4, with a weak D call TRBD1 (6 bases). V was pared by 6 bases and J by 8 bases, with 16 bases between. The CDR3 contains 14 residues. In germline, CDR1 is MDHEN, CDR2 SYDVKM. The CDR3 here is CASRHTGSSEKLFF. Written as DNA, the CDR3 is TGTGCCAGCAGGCATACAGGGTCCAGCGAAAAACTGTTTTTT.

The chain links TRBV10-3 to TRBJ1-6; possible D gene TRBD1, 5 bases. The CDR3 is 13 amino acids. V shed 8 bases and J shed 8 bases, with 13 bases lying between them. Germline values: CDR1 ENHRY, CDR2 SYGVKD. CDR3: CAIRGGSDSPLHF. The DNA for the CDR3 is TGTGCCATCCGGGGGGGAAGCGATTCACCCCTCCACTTT.

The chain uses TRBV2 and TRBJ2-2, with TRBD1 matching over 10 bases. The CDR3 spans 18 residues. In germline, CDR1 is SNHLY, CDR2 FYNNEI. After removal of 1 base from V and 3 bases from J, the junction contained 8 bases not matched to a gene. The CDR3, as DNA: TGTGCCAGCAGTGAAGAAGGGACAGGGGTTGTCCACACCGGGGAGCTGTTTTTT. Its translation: CASSEEGTGVVHTGELFF.

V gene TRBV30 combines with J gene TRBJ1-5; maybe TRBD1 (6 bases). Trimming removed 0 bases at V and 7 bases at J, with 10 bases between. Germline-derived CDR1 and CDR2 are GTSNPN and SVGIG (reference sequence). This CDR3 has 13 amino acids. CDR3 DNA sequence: TGTGCCTGGAGTGTACAGGGCGGGCAGCCCCAGCATTTT. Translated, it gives CAWSVQGGQPQHF.

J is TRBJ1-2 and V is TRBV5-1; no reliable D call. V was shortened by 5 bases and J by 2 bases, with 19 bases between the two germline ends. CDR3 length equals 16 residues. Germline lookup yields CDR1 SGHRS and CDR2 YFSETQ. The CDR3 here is CASSSQSRVMNYGYTF. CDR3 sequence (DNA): TGCGCCAGCAGTTCGCAGTCGAGGGTCATGAACTATGGCTACACCTTC.

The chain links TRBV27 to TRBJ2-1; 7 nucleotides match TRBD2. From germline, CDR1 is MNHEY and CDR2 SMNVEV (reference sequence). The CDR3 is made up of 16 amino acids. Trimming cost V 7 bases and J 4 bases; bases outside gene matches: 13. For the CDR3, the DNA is TGTGCCAGCATCCCTTCGCAGGGAGGGCGGTACAATGAGCAGTTCTTC. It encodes CASIPSQGGRYNEQFF.

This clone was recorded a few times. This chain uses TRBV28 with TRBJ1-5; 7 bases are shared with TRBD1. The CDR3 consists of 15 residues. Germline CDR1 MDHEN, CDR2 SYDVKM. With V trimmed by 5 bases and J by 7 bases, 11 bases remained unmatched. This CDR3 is CASSPLGQESQPQHF. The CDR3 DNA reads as TGTGCCAGCAGTCCACTTGGACAGGAGAGCCAGCCCCAGCATTTT.

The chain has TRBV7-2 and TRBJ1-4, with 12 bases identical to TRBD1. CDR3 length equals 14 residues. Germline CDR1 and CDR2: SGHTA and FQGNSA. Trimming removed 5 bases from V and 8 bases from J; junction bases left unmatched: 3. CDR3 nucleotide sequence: TGTGCCAGCAGCCGCGGGACAGGGGGCGAAAAACTGTTTTTT. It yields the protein CASSRGTGGEKLFF.

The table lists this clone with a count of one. The CDR3 protein is CASSFGIGLIGNQPQHF. The CDR3 region has the DNA TGTGCCAGCAGTTTTGGAATAGGACTTATCGGCAATCAGCCCCAGCATTTT. The rearrangement uses TRBV27 and TRBJ1-5; no clear D gene. Germline V gene data show CDR1 as MNHEY and CDR2 as SMNVEV (reference sequence). The CDR3 runs to 17 residues. V lost 3 bases to trimming and J lost 2 bases, with 17 bases between them.

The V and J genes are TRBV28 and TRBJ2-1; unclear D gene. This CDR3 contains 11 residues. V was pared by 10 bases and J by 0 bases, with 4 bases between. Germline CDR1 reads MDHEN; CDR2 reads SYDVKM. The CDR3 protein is CATGSYNEQFF. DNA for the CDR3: TGTGCCACGGGCTCCTACAATGAGCAGTTCTTC. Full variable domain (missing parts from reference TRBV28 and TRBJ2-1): DVKVTQSSRYLVKRTGEKVFLECVQDMDHENMFWYRQDPGLGLRLIYFSYDVKMKEKGDIPEGYSVSREKKERFSLILESASTNQTSMYLCATGSYNEQFFGPGTRLTVL.

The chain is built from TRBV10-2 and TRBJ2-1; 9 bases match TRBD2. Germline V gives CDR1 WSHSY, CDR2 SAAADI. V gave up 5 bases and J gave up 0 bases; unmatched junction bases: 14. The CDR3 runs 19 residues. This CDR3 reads CASSSGVASGVPSYNEQFF. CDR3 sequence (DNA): TGCGCCAGCAGTTCGGGGGTGGCTAGCGGGGTCCCCTCCTACAATGAGCAGTTCTTC.

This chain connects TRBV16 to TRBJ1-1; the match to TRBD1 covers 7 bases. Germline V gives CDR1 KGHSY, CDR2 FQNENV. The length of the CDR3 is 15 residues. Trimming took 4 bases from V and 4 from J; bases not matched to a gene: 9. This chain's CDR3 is CASSLSGGLGTEAFF. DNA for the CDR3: TGTGCCAGCAGCCTCTCAGGGGGACTTGGCACTGAAGCTTTCTTT.

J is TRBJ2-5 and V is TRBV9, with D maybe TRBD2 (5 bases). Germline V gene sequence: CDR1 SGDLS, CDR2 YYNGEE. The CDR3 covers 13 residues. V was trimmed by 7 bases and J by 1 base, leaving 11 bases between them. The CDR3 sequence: CASGTGSQETQYF. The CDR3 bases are TGTGCCAGCGGTACGGGGAGCCAAGAGACCCAGTACTTC.

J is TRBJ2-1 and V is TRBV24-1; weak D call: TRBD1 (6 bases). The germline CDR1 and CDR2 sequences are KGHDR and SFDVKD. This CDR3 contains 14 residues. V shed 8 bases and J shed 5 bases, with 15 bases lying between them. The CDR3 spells CATTPGASNNEQFF. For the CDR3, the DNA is TGTGCCACCACCCCAGGGGCCTCGAACAATGAGCAGTTCTTC.